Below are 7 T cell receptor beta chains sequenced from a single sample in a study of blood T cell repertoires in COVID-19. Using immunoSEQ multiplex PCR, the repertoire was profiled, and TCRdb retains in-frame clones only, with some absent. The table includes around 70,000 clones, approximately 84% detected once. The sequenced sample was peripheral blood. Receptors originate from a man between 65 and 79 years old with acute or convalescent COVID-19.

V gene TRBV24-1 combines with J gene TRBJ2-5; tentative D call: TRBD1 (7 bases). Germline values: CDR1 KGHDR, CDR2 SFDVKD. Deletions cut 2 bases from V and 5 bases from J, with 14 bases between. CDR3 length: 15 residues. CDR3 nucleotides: TGTGCCACCAGTGATTCTAAGGGGGCGGGGGAGACCCAGTACTTC. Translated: CATSDSKGAGETQYF.

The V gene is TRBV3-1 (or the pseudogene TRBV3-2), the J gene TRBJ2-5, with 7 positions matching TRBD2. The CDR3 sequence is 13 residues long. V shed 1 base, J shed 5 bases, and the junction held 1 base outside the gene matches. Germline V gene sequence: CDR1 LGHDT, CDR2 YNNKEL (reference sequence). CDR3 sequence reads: CASSQAGGETQYF. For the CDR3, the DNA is TGTGCCAGCAGCCAAGCCGGGGGGGAGACCCAGTACTTC.

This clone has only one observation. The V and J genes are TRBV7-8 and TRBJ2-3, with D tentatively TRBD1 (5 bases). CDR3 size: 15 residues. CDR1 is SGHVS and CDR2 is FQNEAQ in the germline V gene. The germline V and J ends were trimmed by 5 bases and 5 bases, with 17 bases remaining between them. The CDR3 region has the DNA TGTGCCAGCAGCCCCGGGCGCACAAGGGGAGATACGCAGTATTTT. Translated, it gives CASSPGRTRGDTQYF.

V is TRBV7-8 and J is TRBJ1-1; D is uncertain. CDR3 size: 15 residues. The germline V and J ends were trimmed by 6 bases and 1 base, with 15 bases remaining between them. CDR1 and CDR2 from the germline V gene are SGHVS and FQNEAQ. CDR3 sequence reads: CASRTTTAGNTEAFF. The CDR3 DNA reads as TGTGCCAGCAGGACCACCACGGCAGGGAACACTGAAGCTTTCTTT.

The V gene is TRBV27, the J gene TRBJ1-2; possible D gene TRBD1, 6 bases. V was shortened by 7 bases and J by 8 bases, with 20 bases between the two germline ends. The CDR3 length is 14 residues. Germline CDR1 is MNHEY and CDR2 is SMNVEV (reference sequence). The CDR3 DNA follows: TGTGCCAGCAAGTTCTCTCCTCAGGGGCAAGGCTACACCTTC. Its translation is CASKFSPQGQGYTF.

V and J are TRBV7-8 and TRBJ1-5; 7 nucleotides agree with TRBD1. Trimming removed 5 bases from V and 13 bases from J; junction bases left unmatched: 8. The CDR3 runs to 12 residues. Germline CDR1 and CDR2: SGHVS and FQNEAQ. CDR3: CASSLRQGFQHF. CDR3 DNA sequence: TGTGCCAGCAGCCTGAGACAGGGCTTTCAGCATTTT. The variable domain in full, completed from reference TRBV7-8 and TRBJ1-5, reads GAGVSQSPRYKVAKRGQDVALRCDPISGHVSLFWYQQALGQGPEFLTYFQNEAQLDKSGLPSDRFFAERPEGSVSTLKIQRTQQEDSAVYLCASSLRQGFQHFGDGTRLSIL.

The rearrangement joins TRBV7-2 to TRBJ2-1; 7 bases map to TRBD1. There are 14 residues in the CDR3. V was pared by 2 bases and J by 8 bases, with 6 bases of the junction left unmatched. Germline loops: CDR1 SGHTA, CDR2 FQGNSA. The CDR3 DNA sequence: TGTGCCAGCAGCTTACAGGGGGTTGAGGATGAGCAGTTCTTC. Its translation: CASSLQGVEDEQFF.